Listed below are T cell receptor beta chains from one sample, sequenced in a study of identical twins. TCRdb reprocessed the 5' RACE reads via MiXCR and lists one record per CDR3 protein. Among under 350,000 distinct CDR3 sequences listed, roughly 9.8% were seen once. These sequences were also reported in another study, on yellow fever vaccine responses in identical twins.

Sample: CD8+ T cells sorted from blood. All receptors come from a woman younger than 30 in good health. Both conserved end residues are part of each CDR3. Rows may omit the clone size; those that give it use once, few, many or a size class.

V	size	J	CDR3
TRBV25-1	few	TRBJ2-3	CASSELKGSSTDTQYF
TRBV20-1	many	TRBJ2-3	CSADPRAGGLTDTQYF
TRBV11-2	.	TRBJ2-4	CASSSGLKTAKNIQYF
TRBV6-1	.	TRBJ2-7	CASAPGQSYEQYF
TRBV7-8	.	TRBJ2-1	CASSSEGPYNEQFF
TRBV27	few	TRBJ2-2	CASSWYGTGELFF
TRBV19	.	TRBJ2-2	CASSIPPGELFF
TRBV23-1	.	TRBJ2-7	CASVHRDRKYEQYF
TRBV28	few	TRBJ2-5	CASSTSGGKTQYF
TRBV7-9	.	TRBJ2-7	CASRAGTTTEQYF
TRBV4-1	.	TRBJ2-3	CASSQVIAGGTDTQYF
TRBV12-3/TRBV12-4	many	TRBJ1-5	CASSYSLTRNQPQHF
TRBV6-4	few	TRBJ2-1	CASSGYQGEGYNEQFF
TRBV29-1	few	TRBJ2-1	CSVVIPSNEQFF
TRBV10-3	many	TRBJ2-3	CAISGREQGDDTQYF
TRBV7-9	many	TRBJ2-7	CASSLEQGAYEQYF
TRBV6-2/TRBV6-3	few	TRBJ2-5	CASSYGIAGGPETQYF
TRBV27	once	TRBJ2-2	CASSSPGRTRGGELFF
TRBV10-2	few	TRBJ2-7	CASRDRLTYEQYF
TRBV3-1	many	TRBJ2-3	CASSQVRADSDTQYF
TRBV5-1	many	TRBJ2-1	CASSLQRDPYNEQFF
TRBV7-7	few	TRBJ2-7	CASSPGQNYEQYF
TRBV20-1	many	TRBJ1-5	CSASLLLTDSNQPQHF
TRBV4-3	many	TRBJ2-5	CASSQDPRETQYF
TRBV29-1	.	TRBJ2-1	CSTAGQGNNEQFF
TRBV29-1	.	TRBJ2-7	CSVEGRRGQGSSYEQYF
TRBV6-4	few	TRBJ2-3	CASSDGTRDTDTQYF
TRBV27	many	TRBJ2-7	CASTPGQGFYEQYF
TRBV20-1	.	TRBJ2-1	CSASNRDRIDNEQFF
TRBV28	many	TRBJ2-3	CAVLGLAGSTDTQYF
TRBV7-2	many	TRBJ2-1	CASSPRGFPQYNEQFF
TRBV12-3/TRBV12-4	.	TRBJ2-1	CASSSGADEQFF
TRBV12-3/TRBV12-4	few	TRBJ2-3	CASSSLDSNEEQYF
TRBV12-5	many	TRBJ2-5	CASGEGQAYQETQYF
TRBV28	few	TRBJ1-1	CASSLSWGQMNTEAFF
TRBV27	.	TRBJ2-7	CASSGSGRAYEQYF
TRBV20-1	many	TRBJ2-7	CSARNWDSTYEQYF
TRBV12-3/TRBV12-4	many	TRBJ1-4	CASSTGSNEKLFF
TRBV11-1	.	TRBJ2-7	CASSFGPRTYEQYF
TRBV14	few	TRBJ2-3	CASSHPGTSVYTDTQYF
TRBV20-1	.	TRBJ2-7	CSAKRTGTAFSYEQYF
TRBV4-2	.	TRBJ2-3	CASSQAADSGTDTQYF
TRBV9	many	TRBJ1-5	CASSPNGGRQPQHF
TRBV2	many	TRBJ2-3	CASSEGLAGAADTQYF
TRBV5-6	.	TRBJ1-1	CASSRTGGTEAFF
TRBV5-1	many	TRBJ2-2	CASSSFGEDTGELFF
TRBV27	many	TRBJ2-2	CASSVYRGGAGELFF
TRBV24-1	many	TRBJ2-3	CATSDKDRGGPDTQYF
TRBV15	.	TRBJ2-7	CATSTVATAHEQYF
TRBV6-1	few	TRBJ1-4	CAVTGWEDEKLFF
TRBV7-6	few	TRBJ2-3	CASSLTSSDTQYF
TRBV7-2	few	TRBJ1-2	CASSVNREDQLAGYTF